The 8 T cell receptor beta chains below were found in one sample sequenced in a study of blood T cell repertoires in COVID-19. Data came from immunoSEQ multiplex PCR; TCRdb stores just in-frame clones and leaves some out. The sample has fewer than 85,000 clones, over 70% seen once; the top ten hold less than 40%. Sequencing was done on a sample of peripheral blood. These receptors were taken from a woman in her 70s with acute or convalescent COVID-19.

The gene calls are TRBV27 and TRBJ1-1; weak D call: TRBD1 (5 bases). Trimming stripped 2 bases from V and 4 bases from J, with 14 bases between. Germline V gives CDR1 MNHEY, CDR2 SMNVEV (reference sequence). The CDR3 runs 15 residues. The CDR3 loop is CASSLIGWGGTEAFF. The CDR3 DNA reads as TGTGCCAGCAGTTTAATCGGGTGGGGGGGCACTGAAGCTTTCTTT.

This chain joins TRBV7-2 and TRBJ2-1; no definite D call. The CDR3 runs 12 residues. V gave up 5 bases and J gave up 3 bases, with 5 bases separating them. Germline V gene lookup returns CDR1 SGHTA and CDR2 FQGNSA. The CDR3 loop reads CASSPLYNEQFF. Here the CDR3 DNA reads TGTGCCAGCAGCCCCCTCTACAATGAGCAGTTCTTC.

The chain couples TRBV30 to TRBJ2-1; 13 positions agree with TRBD2. CDR1 GTSNPN and CDR2 SVGIG come from the germline V gene (reference sequence). The CDR3 has 15 residues. V shed 2 bases, J shed 5 bases, and the junction held 3 bases outside the gene matches. CDR3 sequence (DNA): TGTGCCTGGAGTAAAGGACTAGCGGGGGACAATGAGCAGTTCTTC. It translates to CAWSKGLAGDNEQFF.

The chain combines TRBV7-9 with TRBJ2-5; a weak D match, TRBD2 (5 bases). Germline assignment: CDR1 SEHNR and CDR2 FQNEAQ (reference sequence). The V gene lost 0 bases and the J gene lost 5 bases, with 16 bases spanning the gap. This CDR3 comprises 16 residues. This CDR3 is CASSLAVGSELETQYF. CDR3 DNA: TGTGCCAGCAGCTTAGCGGTAGGGAGTGAATTGGAGACCCAGTACTTC.

The J gene is TRBJ2-7, the V gene TRBV7-2; 9 bases align to TRBD1. The length of the CDR3 is 16 residues. V was clipped by 5 bases and J by 4 bases; unmatched bases: 12. Germline assignment: CDR1 SGHTA and CDR2 FQGNSA. The CDR3 sequence: CASSLGTGLGSYEQYF. In nucleotides, the CDR3 is TGTGCCAGCAGCCTCGGGACAGGGTTGGGGTCTTACGAGCAGTACTTC.

The rearrangement uses TRBV7-2 and TRBJ1-5, with TRBD1 identical over 9 bases. Germline V lookup: CDR1 SGHTA, CDR2 FQGNSA. The CDR3 loop spans 15 amino acids. Germline trimming cut 5 bases from V and 3 bases from J; bases unmatched to any gene: 5. The CDR3 protein is CASSPDRGPNQPQHF. DNA of the CDR3: TGTGCCAGCAGCCCGGACAGGGGCCCCAATCAGCCCCAGCATTTT.

V is TRBV12-3 or TRBV12-4 and J is TRBJ1-6, with 7 nucleotides matching TRBD1. The trim removed 5 bases at V and 15 bases at J, leaving 10 bases unmatched. CDR3 length equals 13 residues. CDR3 amino acids: CASSPGQFKVLHF. The CDR3 coding sequence is TGTGCCAGCAGTCCGGGACAGTTTAAGGTCCTCCACTTT.

This clone was counted a single time. The chain has TRBV5-5 and TRBJ1-1; D is unresolved. The V end lost 0 bases, the J end lost 3 bases, and 6 bases lay between the germline ends. CDR1 is SGHKS and CDR2 is YYEKEE in the germline V gene (reference sequence). This CDR3 is 13 amino acids long. The CDR3 sequence: CASSLEHYTEAFF. The CDR3, as DNA: TGTGCCAGCAGCTTGGAGCATTACACTGAAGCTTTCTTT. Based on the CDR3 plus reference TRBV5-5 and TRBJ1-1, the full variable domain is DAGVTQSPTHLIKTRGQQVTLRCSPISGHKSVSWYQQVLGQGPQFIFQYYEKEERGRGNFPDRFSARQFPNYSSELNVNALLLGDSALYLCASSLEHYTEAFFGQGTRLTVV.